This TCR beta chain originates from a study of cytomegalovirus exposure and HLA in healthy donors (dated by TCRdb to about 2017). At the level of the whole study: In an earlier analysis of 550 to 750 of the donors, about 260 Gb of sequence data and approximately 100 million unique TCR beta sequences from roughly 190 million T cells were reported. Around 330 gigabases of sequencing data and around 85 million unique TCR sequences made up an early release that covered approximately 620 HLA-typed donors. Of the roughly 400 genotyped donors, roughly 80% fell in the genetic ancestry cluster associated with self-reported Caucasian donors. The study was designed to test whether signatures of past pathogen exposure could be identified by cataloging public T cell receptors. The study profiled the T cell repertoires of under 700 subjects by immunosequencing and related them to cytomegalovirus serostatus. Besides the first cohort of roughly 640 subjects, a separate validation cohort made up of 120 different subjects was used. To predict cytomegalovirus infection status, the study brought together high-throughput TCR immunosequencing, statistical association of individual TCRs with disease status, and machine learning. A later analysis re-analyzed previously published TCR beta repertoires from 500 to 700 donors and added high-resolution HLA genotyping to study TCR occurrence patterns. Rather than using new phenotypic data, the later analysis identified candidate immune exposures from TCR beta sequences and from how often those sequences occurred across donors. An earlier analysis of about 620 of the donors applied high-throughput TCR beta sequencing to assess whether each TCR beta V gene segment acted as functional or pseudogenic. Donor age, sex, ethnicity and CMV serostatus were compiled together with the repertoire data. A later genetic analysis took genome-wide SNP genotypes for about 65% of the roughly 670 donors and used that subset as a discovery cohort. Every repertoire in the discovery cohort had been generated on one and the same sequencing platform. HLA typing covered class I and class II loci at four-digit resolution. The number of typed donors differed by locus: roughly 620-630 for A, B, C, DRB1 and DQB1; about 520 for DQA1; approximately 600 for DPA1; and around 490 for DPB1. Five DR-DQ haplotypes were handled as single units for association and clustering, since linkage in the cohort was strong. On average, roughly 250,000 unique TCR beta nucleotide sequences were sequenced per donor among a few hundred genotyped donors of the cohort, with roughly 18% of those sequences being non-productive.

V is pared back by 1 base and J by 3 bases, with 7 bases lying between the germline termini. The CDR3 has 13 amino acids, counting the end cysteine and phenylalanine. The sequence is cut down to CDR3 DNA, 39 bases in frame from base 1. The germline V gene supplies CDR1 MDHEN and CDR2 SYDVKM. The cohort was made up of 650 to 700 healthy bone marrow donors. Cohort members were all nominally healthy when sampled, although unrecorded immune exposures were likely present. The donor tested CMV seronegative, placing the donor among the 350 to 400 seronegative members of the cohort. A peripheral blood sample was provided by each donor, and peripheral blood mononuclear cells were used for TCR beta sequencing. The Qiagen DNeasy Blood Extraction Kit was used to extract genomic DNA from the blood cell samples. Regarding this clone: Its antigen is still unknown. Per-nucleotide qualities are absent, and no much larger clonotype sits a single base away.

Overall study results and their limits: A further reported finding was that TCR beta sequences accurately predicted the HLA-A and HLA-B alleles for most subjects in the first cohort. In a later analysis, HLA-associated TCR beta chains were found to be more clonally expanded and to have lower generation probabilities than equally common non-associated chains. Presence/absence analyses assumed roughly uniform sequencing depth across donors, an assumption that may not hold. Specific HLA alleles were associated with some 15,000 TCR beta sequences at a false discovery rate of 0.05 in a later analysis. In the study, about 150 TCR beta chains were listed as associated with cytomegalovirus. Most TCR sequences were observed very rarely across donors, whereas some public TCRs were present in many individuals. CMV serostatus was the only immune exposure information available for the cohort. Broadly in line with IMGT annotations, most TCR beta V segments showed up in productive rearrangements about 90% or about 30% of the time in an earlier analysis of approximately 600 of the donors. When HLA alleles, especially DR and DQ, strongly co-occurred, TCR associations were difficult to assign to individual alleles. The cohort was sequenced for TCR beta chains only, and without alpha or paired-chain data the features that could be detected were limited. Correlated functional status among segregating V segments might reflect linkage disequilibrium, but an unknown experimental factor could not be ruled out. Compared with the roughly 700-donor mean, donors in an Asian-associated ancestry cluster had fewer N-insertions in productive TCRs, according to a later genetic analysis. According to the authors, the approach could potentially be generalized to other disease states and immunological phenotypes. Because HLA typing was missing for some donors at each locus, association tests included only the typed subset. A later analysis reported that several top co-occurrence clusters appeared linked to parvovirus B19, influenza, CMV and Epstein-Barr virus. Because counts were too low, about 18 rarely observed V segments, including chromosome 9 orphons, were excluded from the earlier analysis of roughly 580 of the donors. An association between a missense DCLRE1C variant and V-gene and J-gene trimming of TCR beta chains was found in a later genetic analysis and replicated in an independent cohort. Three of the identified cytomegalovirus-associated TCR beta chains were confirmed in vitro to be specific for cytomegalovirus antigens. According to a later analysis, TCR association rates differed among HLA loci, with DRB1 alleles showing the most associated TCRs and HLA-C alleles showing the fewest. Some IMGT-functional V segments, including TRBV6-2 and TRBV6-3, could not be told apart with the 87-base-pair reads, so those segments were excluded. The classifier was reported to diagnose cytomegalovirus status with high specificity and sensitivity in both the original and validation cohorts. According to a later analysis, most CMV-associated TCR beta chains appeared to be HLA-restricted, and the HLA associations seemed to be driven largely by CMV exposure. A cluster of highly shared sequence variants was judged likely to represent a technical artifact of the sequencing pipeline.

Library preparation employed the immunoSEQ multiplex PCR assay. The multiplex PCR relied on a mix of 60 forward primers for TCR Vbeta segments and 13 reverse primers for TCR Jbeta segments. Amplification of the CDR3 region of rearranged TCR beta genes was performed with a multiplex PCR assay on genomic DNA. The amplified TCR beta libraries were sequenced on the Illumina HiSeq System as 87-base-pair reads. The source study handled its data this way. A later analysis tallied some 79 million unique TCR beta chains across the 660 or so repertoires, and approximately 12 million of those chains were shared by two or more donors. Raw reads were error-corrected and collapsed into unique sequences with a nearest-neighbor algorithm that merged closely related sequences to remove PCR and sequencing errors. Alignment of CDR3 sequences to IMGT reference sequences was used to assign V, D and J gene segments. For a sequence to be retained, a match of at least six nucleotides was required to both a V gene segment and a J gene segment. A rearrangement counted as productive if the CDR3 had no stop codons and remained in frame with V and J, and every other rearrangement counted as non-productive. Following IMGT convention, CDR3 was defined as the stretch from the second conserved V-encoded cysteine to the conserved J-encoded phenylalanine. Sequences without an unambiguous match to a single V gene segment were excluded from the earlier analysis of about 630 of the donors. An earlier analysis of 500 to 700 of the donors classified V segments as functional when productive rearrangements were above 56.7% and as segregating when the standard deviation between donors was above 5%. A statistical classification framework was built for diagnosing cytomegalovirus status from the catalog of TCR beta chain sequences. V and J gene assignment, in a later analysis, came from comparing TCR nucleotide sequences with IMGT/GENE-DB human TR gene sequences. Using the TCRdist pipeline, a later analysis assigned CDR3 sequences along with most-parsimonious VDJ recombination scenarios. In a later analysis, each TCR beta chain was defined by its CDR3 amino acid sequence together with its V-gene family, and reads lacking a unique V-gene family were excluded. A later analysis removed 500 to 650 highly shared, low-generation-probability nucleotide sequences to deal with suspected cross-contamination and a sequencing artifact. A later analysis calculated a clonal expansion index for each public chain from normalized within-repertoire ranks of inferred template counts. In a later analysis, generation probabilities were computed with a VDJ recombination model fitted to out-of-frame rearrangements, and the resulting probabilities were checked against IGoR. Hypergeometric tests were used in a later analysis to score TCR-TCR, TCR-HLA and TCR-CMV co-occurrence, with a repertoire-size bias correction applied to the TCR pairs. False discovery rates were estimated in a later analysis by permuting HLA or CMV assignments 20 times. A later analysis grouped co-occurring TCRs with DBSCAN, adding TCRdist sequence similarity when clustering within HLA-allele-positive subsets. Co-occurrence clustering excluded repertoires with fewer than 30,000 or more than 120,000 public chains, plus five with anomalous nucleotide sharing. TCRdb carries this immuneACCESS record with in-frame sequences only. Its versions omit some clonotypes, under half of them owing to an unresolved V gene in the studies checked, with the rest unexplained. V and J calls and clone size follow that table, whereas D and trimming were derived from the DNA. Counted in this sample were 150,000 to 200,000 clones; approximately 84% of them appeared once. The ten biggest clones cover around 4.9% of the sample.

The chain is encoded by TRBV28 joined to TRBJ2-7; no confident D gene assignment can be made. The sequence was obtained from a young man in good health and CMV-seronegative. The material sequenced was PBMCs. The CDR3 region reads CASSLSPGYEQYF. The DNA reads TGTGCCAGCAGTTTATCTCCCGGCTACGAGCAGTACTTC. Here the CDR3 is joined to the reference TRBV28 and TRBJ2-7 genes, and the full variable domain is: DVKVTQSSRYLVKRTGEKVFLECVQDMDHENMFWYRQDPGLGLRLIYFSYDVKMKEKGDIPEGYSVSREKKERFSLILESASTNQTSMYLCASSLSPGYEQYFGPGTRLTVT.